These 26 T cell receptor beta chains came from one sample sequenced in a study of cytomegalovirus exposure and HLA in healthy donors. The PCR had 60 Vbeta and 13 Jbeta primers. Assay used: immunoSEQ multiplex PCR; TCRdb lists only in-frame clones, some missing. Of some 130,000 clones listed, over 70% are singletons. Sequenced material: PBMCs. The origin of the receptors is a man between 18 and 35 years old in good health and CMV-seronegative.

The chain uses TRBV19 and TRBJ2-3; 12 nucleotides match TRBD2. CDR1 is LNHDA and CDR2 is SQIVND in the germline V gene (reference sequence). Germline trimming cut 5 bases from V and 2 bases from J; bases unmatched to any gene: 5. The CDR3 covers 16 residues. This CDR3 reads CASSPLAGGLTDTQYF. Here the CDR3 DNA reads TGTGCCAGTAGTCCGCTAGCGGGGGGGCTCACAGATACGCAGTATTTT.

Points on this clone: One junction end disagrees with the germline gene, perhaps due to a read error. The chain joins TRBV10-3 to TRBJ2-7, with 9 bases lining up with TRBD1. CDR3 length equals 12 residues. CDR1 and CDR2 from the germline V gene are ENHRY and SYGVKD. Here the CDR3 DNA reads TGTGCCATCAGAGGGGACAGGGAAGTCTGGGACTTC. Translation: CAIRGDREVWDF.

Regarding this clone: Distinct nucleotide sequences in the sample also encode this CDR3. CDR3: CASSVGDQPQHF. The CDR3 DNA sequence: TGTGCCAGCAGCGTGGGCGATCAGCCCCAGCATTTT. The chain couples TRBV9 to TRBJ1-5; no definite D call. V gave up 2 bases and J gave up 5 bases, with 5 bases separating them. The CDR3 runs 12 residues. CDR1 is SGDLS and CDR2 is YYNGEE in the germline V gene. Supplemented by reference TRBV9 and TRBJ1-5, the full variable domain reads DSGVTQTPKHLITATGQRVTLRCSPRSGDLSVYWYQQSLDQGLQFLIQYYNGEERAKGNILERFSAQQFPDLHSELNLSSLELGDSALYFCASSVGDQPQHFGDGTRLSIL.

Details on this clone: The sample contains more than one DNA sequence encoding this CDR3. This sequence joins TRBV5-1 and TRBJ1-1, with D perhaps TRBD1 (5 bases). The V end was cut by 2 bases, the J end by 0 bases, with 8 bases between. Germline CDR1 is SGHRS and CDR2 is YFSETQ. This CDR3 is 14 amino acids long. The CDR3: CASSLQGVNTEAFF. DNA for the CDR3: TGCGCCAGCAGCTTACAAGGGGTGAACACTGAAGCTTTCTTT.

The chain employs TRBV19 and TRBJ1-2, with D tentatively TRBD1 (6 bases). The CDR3 extends over 13 amino acids. Germline loops: CDR1 LNHDA, CDR2 SQIVND (reference sequence). V was pared by 7 bases and J by 3 bases, with 12 bases between. CDR3 DNA: TGTGCCAGTACCGGCGGGGGCCACTATGGCTACACCTTC. It is translated as CASTGGGHYGYTF.

This chain links TRBV16 with TRBJ1-2; unclear D gene. The CDR3 length is 13 residues. With 0 bases removed from V and 6 bases from J, the gap between germline ends came to 8 bases. Germline V gives CDR1 KGHSY, CDR2 FQNENV. The CDR3 protein is CASSQSPGDGYTF. CDR3 in DNA: TGTGCCAGCAGCCAATCACCGGGTGATGGCTACACCTTC.

In this sample, this clone turned up a few times. V and J are TRBV12-5 and TRBJ2-1; unclear D gene. CDR1 is LGHNT and CDR2 is FRNRAP in the germline V gene. CDR3 length: 11 amino acids. Trimming left V 6 bases short and J 9 bases short, with 9 bases between. The chain's CDR3 is CASGQYGEQFF. The CDR3 coding sequence is TGTGCTAGTGGGCAATACGGTGAGCAGTTCTTC.

The chain combines TRBV11-1 with TRBJ1-1; 7 nucleotides agree with TRBD1. Germline V lookup: CDR1 SGHAT, CDR2 FQDESV (reference sequence). V gave up 1 base and J gave up 6 bases; unmatched junction bases: 11. The CDR3 covers 16 residues. For the CDR3, the DNA is TGTGCCAGCAGCTTAGGGCGACAGGGAGGATTATCTGAAGCTTTCTTT. It translates to CASSLGRQGGLSEAFF.

The chain is built from TRBV7-2 and TRBJ2-7; weak D call: TRBD2 (6 bases). The V gene's germline CDR1 is SGHTA and CDR2 FQGNSA. The V end lost 5 bases, the J end lost 6 bases, and 11 bases lay between the germline ends. This CDR3 has 12 residues. The DNA for the CDR3 is TGTGCCAGCAGCCACGGGACTGGCGAGCAGTACTTC. This encodes CASSHGTGEQYF. The whole variable domain, filled in from reference TRBV7-2 and TRBJ2-7, reads GAGVSQSPSNKVTEKGKDVELRCDPISGHTALYWYRQSLGQGLEFLIYFQGNSAPDKSGLPSDRFSAERTGGSVSTLTIQRTQQEDSAVYLCASSHGTGEQYFGPGTRLTVT.

A remark on this clone: The same CDR3 also results from other DNA sequences found in this sample. This chain links TRBV4-3 with TRBJ1-5, with a weak D call TRBD1 (5 bases). The germline gives CDR1 LGHNA, CDR2 YSLEER. The CDR3 totals 15 residues. V was clipped by 0 bases and J by 1 base, with 7 bases between them. CDR3 in DNA: TGCGCCAGCAGCCAAGATGGGGGGAGCAATCAGCCCCAGCATTTT. Protein product: CASSQDGGSNQPQHF.

The gene calls are TRBV18 and TRBJ1-5; no definite D call. The CDR3 contains 13 residues. The germline V and J ends were trimmed by 2 bases and 6 bases, with 8 bases remaining between them. Germline V gene lookup returns CDR1 KGHSH and CDR2 LQKENI. The CDR3 spells CASSPDLAQPQHF. Here the CDR3 DNA reads TGTGCCAGCTCACCAGATTTAGCTCAGCCCCAGCATTTT.

The V call is TRBV4-2, the J call TRBJ2-5; 12 bases agree with TRBD2. The CDR3 is 19 amino acids. Trimming took 3 bases from V and 0 from J; bases not matched to a gene: 11. Germline loops: CDR1 LGHNA, CDR2 YNFKEQ. CDR3 sequence reads: CASSHDADRTSGDQETQYF. In DNA form, the CDR3 reads TGTGCCAGCAGCCACGACGCGGACAGGACTAGCGGGGACCAAGAGACCCAGTACTTC.

The gene calls are TRBV7-2 and TRBJ2-1; no firm D call. CDR1 and CDR2 from the germline V gene are SGHTA and FQGNSA. The ends were cut back, 2 bases at V and 4 bases at J, with 3 bases in the middle. The CDR3 length is 12 residues. This CDR3 reads CASSLYYNEQFF. CDR3 sequence (DNA): TGTGCCAGCAGCTTATATTACAATGAGCAGTTCTTC. Filled out from reference TRBV7-2 and TRBJ2-1, the complete variable domain reads GAGVSQSPSNKVTEKGKDVELRCDPISGHTALYWYRQSLGQGLEFLIYFQGNSAPDKSGLPSDRFSAERTGGSVSTLTIQRTQQEDSAVYLCASSLYYNEQFFGPGTRLTVL.

CDR3 residues: CASSFPGTGSSYEQYF. The CDR3 region has the DNA TGTGCCAGCAGCTTCCCCGGGACAGGGAGCTCCTACGAGCAGTACTTC. The chain combines TRBV7-2 with TRBJ2-7; 9 bases agree with TRBD1. This CDR3 has 16 residues. The V and J ends lost 3 bases and 0 bases, in that order; junction bases with no gene match: 6. Germline-derived CDR1 and CDR2 are SGHTA and FQGNSA. The whole variable domain, filled in from reference TRBV7-2 and TRBJ2-7, reads GAGVSQSPSNKVTEKGKDVELRCDPISGHTALYWYRQSLGQGLEFLIYFQGNSAPDKSGLPSDRFSAERTGGSVSTLTIQRTQQEDSAVYLCASSFPGTGSSYEQYFGPGTRLTVT.

The V gene is TRBV19, the J gene TRBJ2-2, with a tentative D call TRBD1 (5 bases). This CDR3 has 17 amino acids. The V and J ends lost 2 bases and 5 bases respectively, with 18 bases between them. Looked up from germline, CDR1 is LNHDA and CDR2 is SQIVND (reference sequence). The CDR3 loop reads CASSISSGQRGTGELFF. CDR3 DNA: TGTGCCAGTAGTATATCGTCAGGGCAAAGAGGTACCGGGGAGCTGTTTTTT. The entire variable domain, with the rest obtained from reference TRBV19 and TRBJ2-2, is as follows: DGGITQSPKYLFRKEGQNVTLSCEQNLNHDAMYWYRQDPGQGLRLIYYSQIVNDFQKGDIAEGYSVSREKKESFPLTVTSAQKNPTAFYLCASSISSGQRGTGELFFGEGSRLTVL.

This clone was recorded once. The junction and the germline gene differ at one end; a read error may be behind it. The rearrangement links TRBV7-7 to TRBJ1-1, with TRBD1 as a possible D gene (5 bases). The CDR3 runs 13 residues. Germline V gives CDR1 SSHAT, CDR2 FNYEAQ (reference sequence). DNA of the CDR3: TGTGCTAGCAGCTTGGGGGAGGGTACTGAAGCTTTCTTT. Amino acids: CASSLGEGTEAFF.

This clone has a handful of counts. J is TRBJ2-3 and V is TRBV5-4; possible D gene TRBD1, 6 bases. V lost 3 bases to trimming and J lost 4 bases, with 15 bases between them. Germline CDR1 and CDR2: SGHNT and YYREEE (reference sequence). This CDR3 is built from 15 residues. This CDR3 is CASSSLGGNADTQYF. CDR3 nucleotides: TGTGCCAGCAGCTCGCTAGGGGGTAACGCAGATACGCAGTATTTT.

As for this clone: The sample contains more than one DNA sequence encoding this CDR3. The chain employs TRBV5-1 and TRBJ2-5; tentatively, D is TRBD1 (7 bases). The CDR3 extends over 14 amino acids. Trimming stripped 0 bases from V and 4 bases from J, with 10 bases between. The germline gives CDR1 SGHRS, CDR2 YFSETQ. CDR3: CASSLGQGGETQYF. The CDR3 DNA reads as TGCGCCAGCAGCTTGGGTCAGGGGGGAGAGACCCAGTACTTC.

This chain links TRBV5-5 with TRBJ1-3, with a tentative D call TRBD1 (5 bases). Germline V gives CDR1 SGHKS, CDR2 YYEKEE (reference sequence). V was clipped by 0 bases and J by 2 bases, with 9 bases between them. The CDR3 spans 15 residues. The CDR3 coding sequence is TGTGCCAGCAGCTTGGTCACAGGAACTGGAAACACCATATATTTT. Translation: CASSLVTGTGNTIYF.

This chain joins TRBV30 and TRBJ1-2, with D tentatively TRBD1 (6 bases). Germline loops: CDR1 GTSNPN, CDR2 SVGIG (reference sequence). The CDR3 is 13 residues long. V was shortened by 5 bases and J by 2 bases, with 12 bases between the two germline ends. The CDR3 DNA reads as TGTGCCTGGGCCCGACAGGCGAACTATGGCTACACCTTC. As protein: CAWARQANYGYTF.

The chain uses TRBV4-2 and TRBJ2-3, with 13 bases that match TRBD2. This CDR3 has 17 amino acids. V gave up 2 bases and J gave up 3 bases; unmatched junction bases: 5. Looked up from germline, CDR1 is LGHNA and CDR2 is YNFKEQ. CDR3 region: CASSQPRTSGGTDTQYF. For the CDR3, the DNA is TGTGCCAGCAGCCAACCTCGGACTAGCGGGGGTACAGATACGCAGTATTTT.

The chain carries TRBV27 and TRBJ2-7; possibly TRBD1 for D (5 bases). This CDR3 has 13 residues. Germline CDR1 reads MNHEY; CDR2 reads SMNVEV (reference sequence). Trimming removed 6 bases from V and 1 base from J, with 10 bases in between. The CDR3 nucleotides are TGTGCCAGCAGGTTGGACATTTCCTACGAGCAGTACTTC. This sequence encodes CASRLDISYEQYF.

This chain connects TRBV7-2 to TRBJ1-3; 7 bases fit TRBD1. Germline CDR1 SGHTA, CDR2 FQGNSA. The J segment lost 0 bases and the V segment lost 10 bases, leaving 9 bases of the junction unmatched. This CDR3 contains 15 residues. The CDR3 DNA reads as TGTGCCACTAGGGGACAGCGTGCCTCTGGAAACACCATATATTTT. Its translation: CATRGQRASGNTIYF.

The chain uses TRBV5-1 and TRBJ2-3, with 9 bases matching TRBD1. Germline V lookup: CDR1 SGHRS, CDR2 YFSETQ. The CDR3 runs to 15 residues. Germline trimming cut 4 bases from V and 3 bases from J; bases unmatched to any gene: 6. CDR3 loop: CASSRGQGGTDTQYF. Written as DNA, the CDR3 is TGCGCCAGCAGCCGGGGACAGGGTGGGACAGATACGCAGTATTTT.

This sequence joins TRBV6-1 and TRBJ1-6; D not certain. V was cut by 8 bases and J by 4 bases, with 12 bases left in between. Looked up from germline, CDR1 is MNHNS and CDR2 is SASEGT. The CDR3 consists of 14 residues. The chain's CDR3 is CASQYLNYNSPLHF. The CDR3 nucleotides read TGTGCCAGCCAGTATTTGAATTATAATTCACCCCTCCACTTT.

The chain links TRBV19 to TRBJ1-1, with TRBD1 as a possible D gene (6 bases). V gave up 9 bases and J gave up 8 bases, with 19 bases separating them. This CDR3 is built from 13 residues. CDR1 is LNHDA, CDR2 SQIVND, per germline (reference sequence). The CDR3 reads CASSQGQVWEAFF. In DNA, the CDR3 is TGTGCCAGCTCACAGGGACAAGTGTGGGAAGCTTTCTTT.